What follows are 20 T cell receptor beta chains derived from one specimen sequenced in a study of blood T cell repertoires in COVID-19. Produced via immunoSEQ multiplex PCR; TCRdb's table is partial and in-frame only. The table shows hundreds of thousands of clones, with approximately 90% occurring only once. Sequenced input: peripheral blood. All receptors come from a woman in her 50s who had recovered from COVID-19.

The rearrangement links TRBV5-1 to TRBJ2-7, with TRBD1 identical over 8 bases. The CDR3 covers 15 residues. Germline V gives CDR1 SGHRS, CDR2 YFSETQ. J gave up 4 bases and V 0 bases, and 6 bases lay outside the gene matches. Written as DNA, the CDR3 is TGCGCCAGCAGCTTGGGACAGGGGCGAATGTACGAGCAGTACTTC. This codes for CASSLGQGRMYEQYF.

The rearrangement links TRBV6-5 to TRBJ1-1; possibly TRBD1 for D (5 bases). V was shortened by 0 bases and J by 3 bases, with 14 bases between the two germline ends. Germline CDR1 MNHEY, CDR2 SVGAGI. The CDR3 is 16 amino acids. CDR3 sequence (DNA): TGTGCCAGCAGTTACTCGAGCTCAGGGTCCGACACTGAAGCTTTCTTT. This gives the protein CASSYSSSGSDTEAFF.

The chain joins TRBV6-4 to TRBJ1-2; 8 bases agree with TRBD1. CDR1 and CDR2 from the germline V gene are MRHNA and SNTAGT. The CDR3 is 14 residues long. Unmatched junction bases numbered 9, after V lost 5 bases and J lost 7 bases. CDR3 DNA sequence: TGTGCCAGCAGTTATGGGACAGGAGCCGGTGGCTACACCTTC. This sequence encodes CASSYGTGAGGYTF.

This chain connects TRBV3-1 (or the pseudogene TRBV3-2) to TRBJ1-3; D ambiguous. The CDR3 is made up of 13 amino acids. Trimming took off 2 bases at V and 6 bases at J, with 8 bases between the two ends. Germline lookup yields CDR1 LGHDT and CDR2 YNNKEL (reference sequence). CDR3 residues: CASSQWGANTIYF. CDR3 coding DNA: TGTGCCAGCAGCCAATGGGGAGCAAACACCATATATTTT.

The V and J genes are TRBV5-6 and TRBJ1-4, with 10 bases identical to TRBD1. CDR1 and CDR2 (germline): SGHDT, YYEEEE. CDR3 length: 14 residues. Unmatched junction bases numbered 1, after V lost 2 bases and J lost 6 bases. The CDR3 DNA reads TGTGCCAGCAGCTTCGGACAGGGGGATGAAAAACTGTTTTTT. Translating it yields CASSFGQGDEKLFF.

V gene TRBV19 combines with J gene TRBJ2-2; 7 nucleotides agree with TRBD2. CDR3 size: 16 residues. V gave up 7 bases and J gave up 0 bases; unmatched junction bases: 8. Germline V gene lookup returns CDR1 LNHDA and CDR2 SQIVND (reference sequence). The CDR3 bases are TGTGCCAGTACCCCCTCCGGACTAGCGAACACCGGGGAGCTGTTTTTT. This gives the protein CASTPSGLANTGELFF. Together with reference TRBV19 and TRBJ2-2, the CDR3 gives the full variable domain: DGGITQSPKYLFRKEGQNVTLSCEQNLNHDAMYWYRQDPGQGLRLIYYSQIVNDFQKGDIAEGYSVSREKKESFPLTVTSAQKNPTAFYLCASTPSGLANTGELFFGEGSRLTVL.

This clone has a single count. The V call is TRBV6-5, the J call TRBJ1-1; TRBD1 agrees at 7 bases. Germline V gene data show CDR1 as MNHEY and CDR2 as SVGAGI. The CDR3 covers 15 residues. V lost 2 bases, J lost 3 bases, and 6 bases stayed unmatched. CDR3 bases: TGTGCCAGCAGTTACAATGAGGGGGCGGACACTGAAGCTTTCTTT. It encodes CASSYNEGADTEAFF.

A single count supports this clone. The chain joins TRBV4-3 to TRBJ1-2, with TRBD1 identical over 7 bases. CDR3 length: 15 residues. V was pared by 2 bases and J by 7 bases, with 10 bases of the junction left unmatched. CDR1 and CDR2 from the germline V gene are LGHNA and YSLEER. This chain's CDR3 is CASSQTPDRVFGYTF. CDR3 sequence (DNA): TGCGCCAGCAGCCAAACCCCTGACAGGGTATTTGGCTACACCTTC.

The J gene is TRBJ1-1, the V gene TRBV6-2 or TRBV6-3; the D gene is possibly TRBD1 (6 bases). Trimming removed 2 bases from V and 4 bases from J, with 17 bases in between. CDR3 length: 16 residues. Germline-derived CDR1 and CDR2 are MNHEY and SVGEGT. In DNA form, the CDR3 reads TGTGCCAGCAGTTACCGACTCACAGGGTTGGGCACTGAAGCTTTCTTT. Translating gives CASSYRLTGLGTEAFF.

As DNA, the CDR3 is TGTGCCAGCAGCTCCCGGGGGGTTGGCGGGGAGCTGTTTTTT. This translates into CASSSRGVGGELFF. The chain carries TRBV11-3 and TRBJ2-2; 7 nucleotides align to TRBD2. The CDR3 has 14 residues. V lost 4 bases, J lost 7 bases, and 6 bases stayed unmatched. Germline values: CDR1 SGHNT, CDR2 YENEEA.

This chain connects TRBV18 to TRBJ1-1; D is ambiguous. The CDR3 consists of 12 residues. Per germline, CDR1 KGHSH and CDR2 LQKENI. Between the trimmed V and J ends, which lost 3 bases and 4 bases, there was a span of 6 bases. The CDR3: CASSPLSTEAFF. CDR3 in DNA: TGTGCCAGCTCACCTCTCAGCACTGAAGCTTTCTTT.

This clone was seen only once. The chain has TRBV6-5 and TRBJ1-1, with 7 bases lining up with TRBD1. This CDR3 has 14 residues. Germline CDR1 MNHEY, CDR2 SVGAGI. The V and J ends lost 5 bases and 3 bases, in that order; junction bases with no gene match: 6. The DNA for the CDR3 is TGTGCCAGCAGTCACAGGGGAAAGGACACTGAAGCTTTCTTT. Translated, it gives CASSHRGKDTEAFF.

This sequence joins TRBV29-1 and TRBJ2-7; D unresolved. Germline loops: CDR1 SQVTM, CDR2 ANQGSEA. The CDR3 is made up of 13 amino acids. V was pared by 4 bases and J by 3 bases, with 13 bases between. CDR3 loop: CSVALSPLYEQYF. CDR3 nucleotides: TGCAGCGTTGCCCTATCCCCGCTCTACGAGCAGTACTTC.

V is TRBV20-1 and J is TRBJ2-5; no reliable D call. V gave up 6 bases and J gave up 5 bases, with 13 bases separating them. The CDR3 contains 12 residues. Germline lookup yields CDR1 DFQATT and CDR2 SNEGSKA (reference sequence). The CDR3 DNA is TGCAGTGCCAGTACAGATTTTGAGACCCAGTACTTC. Its translation is CSASTDFETQYF.

The sample holds one count of this clone. The V gene is TRBV30, the J gene TRBJ1-1; maybe TRBD1 (5 bases). This CDR3 is 11 amino acids long. Trimming removed 4 bases at V and 6 bases at J, with 9 bases between. Germline CDR1 is GTSNPN and CDR2 is SVGIG (reference sequence). The CDR3 loop is CAWTRVAEAFF. In nucleotides, the CDR3 is TGTGCCTGGACCAGGGTGGCTGAAGCTTTCTTT.

The rearrangement uses TRBV23-1 and TRBJ1-1, with a weak D call TRBD1 (6 bases). TRBV23-1 counts as an open reading frame of uncertain function. This CDR3 has 15 residues. V dropped 1 base and J dropped 2 bases, with 11 bases sitting between them. As DNA, the CDR3 is TGCGCCAGCAGTCAATTACAGGGTCCCAACACTGAAGCTTTCTTT. It translates to CASSQLQGPNTEAFF.

The rearrangement uses TRBV7-8 and TRBJ1-4; the D is unclear. Per the germline V gene, CDR1 is SGHVS and CDR2 is FQNEAQ. The V end was cut by 5 bases, the J end by 6 bases, with 13 bases between. The length of the CDR3 is 14 residues. The DNA for the CDR3 is TGTGCCAGCAGCAAATTGGGCCCCGATGAAAAACTGTTTTTT. Protein product: CASSKLGPDEKLFF.

The chain couples TRBV6-4 to TRBJ1-5, with 9 bases matching TRBD1. The germline gives CDR1 MRHNA, CDR2 SNTAGT. The CDR3 is 17 amino acids. V was clipped by 7 bases and J by 1 base; unmatched bases: 11. The CDR3 DNA sequence: TGTGCCAGCAAAGTGGGGACAGGGAATGTGAGCAATCAGCCCCAGCATTTT. It codes for CASKVGTGNVSNQPQHF.

The chain's CDR3 is CASSLLAGGGGELFF. As DNA, the CDR3 is TGCGCCAGCAGCTTGCTTGCGGGAGGAGGAGGGGAGCTGTTTTTT. This chain uses TRBV5-1 with TRBJ2-2; 8 nucleotides match TRBD2. The CDR3 has 15 residues. Trimming at V came to 1 base and at J to 8 bases, leaving 7 bases not matched to a gene. Germline CDR1 reads SGHRS; CDR2 reads YFSETQ.

The chain couples TRBV5-1 to TRBJ2-3; D remains unclear. The CDR3 totals 12 residues. The germline V gene has CDR1 SGHRS and CDR2 YFSETQ. Trimming took off 4 bases at V and 7 bases at J, with 10 bases between the two ends. The CDR3 sequence is CASSPVSYTQYF. Here the CDR3 DNA reads TGCGCCAGCAGCCCCGTTTCGTATACGCAGTATTTT.